This TCR beta chain was identified during a study of blood T cell repertoires in COVID-19. CDR3 length: 13 amino acids. Germline CDR1 is MGHDK and CDR2 is SYGVNS. V lost 5 bases, J lost 2 bases, and 0 bases stayed unmatched. Original processing notes: Estimation of nucleated cell counts was performed using reference gene primer amplification. The assay was immunoSEQ multiplex PCR, and TCRdb's table has in-frame clones only and misses some. V, J and clone size are taken as reported in that table, and D and trimming were inferred from the DNA itself. The sample consists of approximately 250,000 clones, approximately 89% of them appearing once. Cohorts were based on clinical histories the participants reported.

The chain employs TRBV25-1 and TRBJ1-3; 7 bases are shared with TRBD1. The sequence was obtained from a woman between 40 and 50 years old who had been exposed to COVID-19. Sequenced sample: PBMCs or T cells enriched from blood (not recorded which). Here the CDR3 DNA reads TGTGCCAGCAGTACAGGGGCTGGAAACACCATATATTTT. It translates to CASSTGAGNTIYF.